This TCR beta chain was sequenced for a study of regulatory T cells in long-lasting Graves disease. Study as a whole: Antithyroid drugs had been taken under 3 months by newly diagnosed Graves' patients.

Time point here: newly diagnosed GD, antithyroid drugs for less than 3 months. Isolated PBMC RNA provided the starting material for the TCR library. Graves' disease diagnosis relied on American Thyroid Association guidelines. There are 15 residues in the CDR3. The ends were cut back, 4 bases at V and 0 bases at J, with 9 bases in the middle. Germline assignment: CDR1 LNHDA and CDR2 SQIVND (reference sequence). Construction of the TCR beta libraries employed iRepertoire HTBI primers in conjunction with Arm-PCR of CDR3 regions. TCRdb ran MiXCR on the multiplex PCR reads and lists one entry per CDR3 protein. The data show around 400,000 distinct CDR3 sequences, around 16% seen once. This clonotype has a handful of counts.

The sample here was peripheral blood mononuclear cells (PBMCs), taken at new diagnosis, from a patient treated with antithyroid drugs. The chain employs TRBV19 and TRBJ1-4; D not certain. The origin of this receptor is a female donor with Graves disease. Here the CDR3 DNA reads TGTGCCAGTAGTAGGCCCTTCGCAACTAATGAAAAACTGTTTTTT. It is translated as CASSRPFATNEKLFF.